The 2 T cell receptor beta chains given below trace back to one sample, sequenced in a study of response to subunit inactivated influenza vaccine. TCRdb reprocessed the RT-PCR reads via MiXCR and lists one record per CDR3 protein. The sample has 630,000 or so distinct CDR3 sequences, 15% to 18% seen once; the top ten hold around a tenth. Here the sequenced sample was PBMCs from blood, taken approximately 12 days after vaccination. The receptor source for this set is a man aged 50 or older who received an inactivated influenza vaccine.

The chain uses TRBV20-1 and TRBJ2-7; 13 bases map to TRBD2. Germline trimming cut 0 bases from V and 5 bases from J; bases unmatched to any gene: 10. This CDR3 has 17 amino acids. Germline V CDR1 and CDR2: DFQATT, SNEGSKA (reference sequence). CDR3 DNA sequence: TGCAGTGCTAGAGATCGGGTCACTAGCGGGAGGGCCCACGAGCAGTACTTC. Protein: CSARDRVTSGRAHEQYF.

A few counts support this clonotype. The chain has TRBV5-5 and TRBJ2-2; 11 bases fit TRBD2. Per the germline V gene, CDR1 is SGHKS and CDR2 is YYEKEE (reference sequence). This CDR3 contains 15 residues. J was trimmed by 9 bases and V by 2 bases; bases with no gene match: 6. DNA of the CDR3: TGTGCCAGCAGCTTCGGGACTAGCGGAGGCCGGGAGCTGTTTTTT. Amino acids: CASSFGTSGGRELFF.